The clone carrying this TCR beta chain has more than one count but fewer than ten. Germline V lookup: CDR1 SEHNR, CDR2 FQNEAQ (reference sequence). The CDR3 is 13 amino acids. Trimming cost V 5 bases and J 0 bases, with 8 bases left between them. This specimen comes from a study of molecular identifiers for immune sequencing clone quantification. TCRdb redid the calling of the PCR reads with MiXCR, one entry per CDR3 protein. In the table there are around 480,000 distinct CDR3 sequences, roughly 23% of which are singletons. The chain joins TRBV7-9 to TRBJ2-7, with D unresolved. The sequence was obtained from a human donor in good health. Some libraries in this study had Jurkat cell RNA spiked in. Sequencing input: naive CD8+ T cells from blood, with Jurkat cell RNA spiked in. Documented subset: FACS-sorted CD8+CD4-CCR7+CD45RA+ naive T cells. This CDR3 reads CASSQQNSYEQYF. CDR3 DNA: TGTGCCAGCAGCCAACAAAACTCCTACGAGCAGTACTTC.